The TCR beta chain described here comes from a study of T cells in Graves' hyperthyroidism and ophthalmopathy. This CDR3 region has 14 residues. V lost 4 bases, J lost 7 bases, and 9 bases stayed unmatched. Germline V lookup: CDR1 SNHLY, CDR2 FYNNEI. This clonotype was observed many times. Its antigen is unidentified. General study points: It was a median about 7.1 months before onset that the model predicted ophthalmopathy.

No ophthalmopathy progression within 18 months constituted stable Graves' hyperthyroidism. The source material, RNA transcripts, was used to amplify TCR beta CDR3 regions. RT-PCR in the first round (using the HTBI primer set) targeted the TCR CDR3. Each CDR3 protein is one row after TCRdb ran MiXCR on the multiplex PCR reads. The data show roughly 700,000 distinct CDR3 sequences, with 11% to 15% seen just once and roughly 10% held by the top ten. The sequenced sample consisted of blood. The origin of this receptor is a woman between 18 and 29 years old with Graves' hyperthyroidism. This chain uses TRBV2 with TRBJ1-2, with TRBD1 identical over 7 bases. The CDR3 loop reads CASSVQGGGSGYTF. The CDR3 region has the DNA TGTGCCAGCAGTGTCCAAGGGGGCGGCTCTGGCTACACCTTC. Full variable domain (outside the CDR3, taken from reference TRBV2 and TRBJ1-2): EPEVTQTPSHQVTQMGQEVILRCVPISNHLYFYWYRQILGQKVEFLVSFYNNEISEKSEIFDDQFSVERPDGSNFTLKIRSTKLEDSAMYFCASSVQGGGSGYTFGSGTRLTVV.